The 27 T cell receptor beta chains below come from one sample, sequenced in a study of cytotoxic CD8 clonotypes in ibrutinib-treated CLL. Only in-frame clones appear in the TCRdb table, and some are missing; sequencing was by immunoSEQ multiplex PCR. The data show about 310,000 clones, with around four fifths seen just once and approximately 7% held by the top ten. This material consisted of PBMCs, taken before ibrutinib treatment. These receptors originate from a human donor with chronic lymphocytic leukemia.

This clone was seen a handful of times. This chain joins TRBV15 and TRBJ2-1, with 11 nucleotides matching TRBD2. The CDR3 has 16 amino acids. Germline V gene lookup returns CDR1 LNHNV and CDR2 YYDKDF (reference sequence). With 3 bases clipped from V and 4 bases from J, the junction kept 5 bases outside the gene matches. As DNA, the CDR3 is TGTGCCACCAGCAGGGGAACTAGCGGGGGATACAATGAGCAGTTCTTC. It encodes CATSRGTSGGYNEQFF.

With respect to this clone: Its ends do not fully match the called genes, so a read error is possible. This CDR3 is CASSVDSTREQFF. The CDR3 DNA reads as TGTGCTAGCAGCGTCGATTCGACACGTGAGCAGTTCTTC. The chain links TRBV7-7 to TRBJ2-1; D unresolved. CDR1 and CDR2 from the germline V gene are SSHAT and FNYEAQ (reference sequence). The CDR3 extends over 13 amino acids.

The chain couples TRBV4-1 to TRBJ2-3, with 11 bases fitting TRBD2. This CDR3 region has 17 residues. Germline V CDR1 and CDR2: MGHRA, YSYEKL. The J segment lost 3 bases and the V segment lost 1 base, leaving 6 bases of the junction unmatched. The CDR3 loop is CASSQALLAGVTDTQYF. The CDR3 nucleotides are TGCGCCAGCAGCCAAGCCTTACTAGCGGGAGTGACAGATACGCAGTATTTT.

This rearrangement joins TRBV7-8 to TRBJ2-7; D remains ambiguous. With 3 bases removed from V and 6 bases from J, the gap between germline ends came to 15 bases. CDR3 length equals 14 residues. CDR1 is SGHVS, CDR2 FQNEAQ, per germline. CDR3 coding DNA: TGTGCCAGCAGCTTTAGGGAAAGGTCTTCCGAGCAGTACTTC. This encodes CASSFRERSSEQYF.

There are a few counts of this clone. The chain links TRBV19 to TRBJ1-1; 8 bases align to TRBD1. The CDR3 is 15 residues long. V was clipped by 6 bases and J by 3 bases; unmatched bases: 9. CDR1 LNHDA and CDR2 SQIVND come from the germline V gene (reference sequence). CDR3 loop: CASRLIAGGHTEAFF. In DNA, the CDR3 is TGTGCCAGTAGGCTCATTGCAGGGGGCCACACTGAAGCTTTCTTT.

A few counts support this clone. The rearrangement uses TRBV27 and TRBJ1-2; D not certain. The length of the CDR3 is 16 residues. Deletions cut 4 bases from V and 3 bases from J, with 18 bases between. CDR1 is MNHEY and CDR2 is SMNVEV in the germline V gene (reference sequence). The chain's CDR3 is CASSSLPAGSDYGYTF. CDR3 bases: TGTGCCAGCAGTTCTCTACCCGCGGGGTCTGACTATGGCTACACCTTC.

The CDR3 here is CAISKLAGGPGEQYF. The DNA for the CDR3 is TGTGCCATCAGTAAGTTGGCGGGAGGGCCGGGTGAGCAGTACTTC. The chain is built from TRBV10-3 and TRBJ2-7, with 9 bases aligning to TRBD2. Germline loops: CDR1 ENHRY, CDR2 SYGVKD. Trimming took 5 bases from V and 7 from J; bases not matched to a gene: 12. This CDR3 comprises 15 residues.

The chain carries TRBV9 and TRBJ1-1; 7 bases agree with TRBD1. The germline V gene has CDR1 SGDLS and CDR2 YYNGEE. Trimming removed 4 bases from V and 1 base from J; junction bases left unmatched: 7. The CDR3 runs 15 residues. The CDR3 spells CASSSRGTENTEAFF. The CDR3 bases are TGTGCCAGCAGCTCTAGAGGGACAGAGAACACTGAAGCTTTCTTT.

CDR3 in amino acids: CASSPGTGTYNEQFF. CDR3 bases: TGTGCCAGCAGTCCCGGGACAGGAACTTACAATGAGCAGTTCTTC. V gene TRBV6-5 combines with J gene TRBJ2-1, with 8 bases aligning to TRBD1. V shed 5 bases and J 4 bases; nucleotides not matched to a gene: 7. The CDR3 runs 15 residues. Germline V gives CDR1 MNHEY, CDR2 SVGAGI.

J is TRBJ2-1 and V is TRBV7-2; possible D gene TRBD2, 5 bases. The CDR3 runs to 15 residues. Germline V gives CDR1 SGHTA, CDR2 FQGNSA. V was clipped by 1 base and J by 9 bases, with 16 bases between them. In DNA, the CDR3 is TGTGCCAGCAGCTTAGGTACGGGTATAGGGAGTGAGCAGTTCTTC. Protein: CASSLGTGIGSEQFF.

The chain employs TRBV5-1 and TRBJ2-7; D is undetermined. Trimming removed 4 bases from V and 2 bases from J, with 10 bases in between. The CDR3 is 13 amino acids. Germline V CDR1 and CDR2: SGHRS, YFSETQ. CDR3 loop: CASSLNRPYEQYF. CDR3 in DNA: TGCGCCAGCAGCCTTAACAGACCCTACGAGCAGTACTTC.

This chain links TRBV15 with TRBJ2-7; D is unresolved. This CDR3 has 14 residues. V lost 5 bases, J lost 11 bases, and 22 bases lay in between. Germline V gene lookup returns CDR1 LNHNV and CDR2 YYDKDF (reference sequence). CDR3 sequence reads: CATSQTRAARGEYF. CDR3 nucleotide sequence: TGTGCCACCAGCCAAACTCGGGCCGCCCGTGGGGAGTACTTC.

The rearrangement links TRBV11-2 to TRBJ2-7; D call uncertain. V gave up 0 bases and J gave up 0 bases, with 12 bases separating them. This CDR3 comprises 16 residues. CDR1 is SGHAT and CDR2 is FQNNGV in the germline V gene. Here the CDR3 DNA reads TGTGCCAGCAGCTTAGATCCCCGGGTCCGCTCCTACGAGCAGTACTTC. Protein: CASSLDPRVRSYEQYF.

This sequence joins TRBV28 and TRBJ1-1; 7 bases match TRBD1. The ends lost 7 bases at V and 4 bases at J; junction bases unmatched: 12. The germline CDR1 and CDR2 sequences are MDHEN and SYDVKM. The CDR3 is 15 residues long. The CDR3 loop reads CASTTLASGGTEAFF. The CDR3 DNA is TGTGCCAGCACTACCCTGGCGTCAGGGGGCACTGAAGCTTTCTTT.

The V gene is TRBV9, the J gene TRBJ2-1, with 10 bases fitting TRBD2. The germline V gene has CDR1 SGDLS and CDR2 YYNGEE. This CDR3 has 17 amino acids. The V segment lost 0 bases and the J segment 8 bases; nucleotides outside the gene matches: 11. CDR3: CASSVGAGGPGFDEQFF. The CDR3 DNA sequence: TGTGCCAGCAGCGTAGGAGCGGGAGGGCCGGGCTTCGATGAGCAGTTCTTC.

The chain has TRBV5-6 and TRBJ2-7, with D unresolved. Trimming pared 2 bases from V and 3 bases from J, leaving 9 bases between. This CDR3 comprises 13 residues. From germline, CDR1 is SGHDT and CDR2 YYEEEE. CDR3 amino acids: CASSLRRVYEQYF. As DNA, the CDR3 is TGTGCCAGCAGCTTACGACGGGTCTACGAGCAGTACTTC. The whole variable domain, remainder taken from reference TRBV5-6 and TRBJ2-7, is DAGVTQSPTHLIKTRGQQVTLRCSPKSGHDTVSWYQQALGQGPQFIFQYYEEEERQRGNFPDRFSGHQFPNYSSELNVNALLLGDSALYLCASSLRRVYEQYFGPGTRLTVT.

V gene TRBV19 combines with J gene TRBJ2-7; D remains unclear. The germline V gene encodes CDR1 LNHDA and CDR2 SQIVND (reference sequence). Trimming cost V 5 bases and J 2 bases, with 16 bases left between them. The CDR3 extends over 15 amino acids. The CDR3 region is CASSRSRLATYEQYF. Written as DNA, the CDR3 is TGTGCCAGTAGTCGATCCAGGTTGGCGACCTACGAGCAGTACTTC.

The sample holds one count of this clone. The CDR3 region is CASTRGRTGELFF. The CDR3, as DNA: TGTGCCAGCACCAGGGGGCGCACCGGGGAGCTGTTTTTT. The chain carries TRBV9 and TRBJ2-2, with 8 bases that match TRBD1. CDR1 SGDLS and CDR2 YYNGEE come from the germline V gene. The CDR3 has 13 residues. J was trimmed by 4 bases and V by 6 bases; bases with no gene match: 2.

The chain recombines TRBV18 with TRBJ2-5; D remains unclear. Trimming pared 3 bases from V and 5 bases from J, leaving 13 bases between. CDR1 and CDR2 from the germline V gene are KGHSH and LQKENI. The CDR3 extends over 14 amino acids. The CDR3 loop reads CASSPPEAPETQYF. The DNA of the CDR3 is TGTGCCAGCTCACCCCCTGAGGCTCCGGAGACCCAGTACTTC. The full variable domain, completed using reference TRBV18 and TRBJ2-5, is NAGVMQNPRHLVRRRGQEARLRCSPMKGHSHVYWYRQLPEEGLKFMVYLQKENIIDESGMPKERFSAEFPKEGPSILRIQQVVRGDSAAYFCASSPPEAPETQYFGPGTRLLVL.

The sample holds a few counts of this clone. V and J are TRBV7-6 and TRBJ2-7, with a possible D match to TRBD1 (6 bases). The ends were cut back, 5 bases at V and 7 bases at J, with 12 bases in the middle. Germline CDR1 and CDR2: SGHVS and FNYEAQ. This CDR3 spans 12 amino acids. In DNA form, the CDR3 reads TGTGCCAGCAGCAAACAGGGTATTGAGCAGTACTTC. It is translated as CASSKQGIEQYF.

V usage is TRBV29-1 and J usage is TRBJ1-1; possibly TRBD1 for D (6 bases). With 7 bases removed from V and 4 bases from J, the gap between germline ends came to 16 bases. The CDR3 covers 13 residues. CDR1 is SQVTM, CDR2 ANQGSEA, per germline. The DNA of the CDR3 is TGCAGCGCCCTAGGGGGTGTTGGCACTGAAGCTTTCTTT. The encoded protein is CSALGGVGTEAFF.

Written as DNA, the CDR3 is TGTGCCTGGAGTGTGCAGGGATTCTCTGGAAACACCATATATTTT. Translation: CAWSVQGFSGNTIYF. The chain employs TRBV30 and TRBJ1-3; D may be TRBD1 (5 bases). The CDR3 runs 15 residues. Trimming shortened V by 0 bases and J by 0 bases, and 9 bases separated the two germline ends. Germline V gene sequence: CDR1 GTSNPN, CDR2 SVGIG (reference sequence).

The genes are TRBV4-1 and TRBJ2-7; TRBD2 matches 10 bases. This CDR3 contains 15 residues. The germline V gene has CDR1 MGHRA and CDR2 YSYEKL. The J segment lost 4 bases and the V segment lost 5 bases, leaving 8 bases of the junction unmatched. CDR3 coding DNA: TGCGCCAGCAGCTTGCGACTAGCGGGTACGTACGAGCAGTACTTC. This codes for CASSLRLAGTYEQYF.

The gene calls are TRBV6-5 and TRBJ1-1; possible D gene TRBD1, 5 bases. Germline V gene lookup returns CDR1 MNHEY and CDR2 SVGAGI. This CDR3 spans 14 amino acids. Trimming removed 4 bases from V and 5 bases from J, with 14 bases in between. The CDR3 DNA follows: TGTGCCAGCAGTTCGCGGGTAGGGGAAACTGAAGCTTTCTTT. This sequence encodes CASSSRVGETEAFF.

This clone was counted once. The chain couples TRBV30 to TRBJ1-2; D gene uncertain. Germline V gives CDR1 GTSNPN, CDR2 SVGIG (reference sequence). There are 12 residues in the CDR3. The V and J ends lost 0 bases and 6 bases respectively, with 8 bases between them. CDR3 in DNA: TGTGCCTGGAGTGTACTTGCCGATGGCTACACCTTC. Translated: CAWSVLADGYTF.

The V gene is TRBV27, the J gene TRBJ2-1, with D perhaps TRBD2 (6 bases). Germline assignment: CDR1 MNHEY and CDR2 SMNVEV (reference sequence). V lost 2 bases and J 4 bases, leaving 9 bases between the germline ends. The CDR3 covers 14 residues. The CDR3 DNA follows: TGTGCCAGCAGTTTAGGCGGGAATTACAATGAGCAGTTCTTC. Its translation: CASSLGGNYNEQFF.

The chain recombines TRBV29-1 with TRBJ1-4; 7 bases agree with TRBD1. Losses at the gene ends were 5 bases for V and 0 bases for J; bases not matched to a gene: 6. CDR3 length equals 15 residues. Germline V gene data show CDR1 as SQVTM and CDR2 as ANQGSEA. The CDR3 coding sequence is TGCAGCGTTACAGGGGATCGGACAACTAATGAAAAACTGTTTTTT. It yields the protein CSVTGDRTTNEKLFF.